This T cell receptor beta chain appears in the sequencing data of a study of Ad26.COV2.S vaccination and SARS-CoV-2 variants. Findings and caveats of the study: After vaccination, reports described spike-specific CD8+ and CD4+ T cell responses as showing substantial breadth. Similar non-spike TCR breadth was seen in vaccine and placebo recipients.

For this clone: Its antigen is as yet unknown. Compared with germline, one end of the junction differs, possibly owing to a read error.

TCRdb's copy holds only in-frame clones and misses some; the assay was immunoSEQ multiplex PCR. The sample yields 300,000 to 350,000 clones, more than 70% seen once. The CDR3 contains 15 residues. Per the germline V gene, CDR1 is LNHDA and CDR2 is SQIVND (reference sequence). The treatment is: approximately 18 received Ad26.COV2.S at low or high dose, single or two shots; 5 received placebo; per-sample allocation not given. Sampling happened 63 days after the first vaccine or placebo injection. The administered vaccine (an Ad26 vector) expressed Wuhan-strain SARS-CoV-2 spike. The chain joins TRBV19 to TRBJ1-3; 7 nucleotides align to TRBD1. The receptor was derived from a person between 18 and 59 years old who received the Ad26.COV2.S COVID-19 vaccine or a placebo. Material: peripheral blood, obtained in a trial of Ad26.COV2.S vaccine versus placebo. In nucleotides, the CDR3 is TGTGCCAGTACCCCCCAACAGGGGTCTGGACACACCATATATTTT. Its translation: CASTPQQGSGHTIYF.